This paragraph reports one TCR beta chain. Its antigen remains undetermined. It has no much larger one-base neighbor in the sample; base qualities were not kept. The sample has other DNA sequences that encode this CDR3 too. Each donor gave one peripheral blood draw, approximately 110 mL on average, collected into heparinised tubes. Naive, central memory, regulatory and stem cell-like memory CD4+ T cells were sorted on a BD FACSAria II using a panel including CD45RO, CCR7, CD25, CD127, CD95 and CD27. Every sorted population had a purity above 95%. PBMCs were isolated immediately by Lymphoprep density gradient centrifugation and stained directly without culture. So that batch effects would be minimized, each experiment stained and sorted samples in pairs, pairing one healthy donor with one patient. The entire isolated RNA was reverse transcribed using the High Capacity cDNA Reverse Transcription Kit, and thus expressed TCRB transcripts were sequenced. Deep immunoSEQ sequencing was applied to naive, central memory and regulatory T cell samples, giving an average of roughly 3.6 million total reads per sample. Sorted cells were lysed in RLT buffer, and RNA was extracted using DNase-treated RNeasy Micro or Mini kits according to cell number. To prevent cross-contamination, every cell subset was processed on its own, while patient and healthy donor samples were processed together. The immunoSEQ multiplex PCR was used to amplify TCRB sequences from cDNA, yielding 87-bp fragments that span the CDR3 region. Sequencing of the amplicons was done on the Illumina HiSeq platform. In the source study's methods: PCR bias was computationally corrected using synthetic template baselines, reads within Hamming distance 2 were collapsed, and singletons that could not be merged were discarded. Reads were aligned to IMGT to assign V, D and J genes, CDR3 length, and insertions or deletions at six rearrangement sites. Within each subset, clonotype counts were normalized to sorted cell number, and only after that were true diversity and Gini coefficients computed with the tcR R package. The overlap coefficient, calculated on TCRB nucleotide sequences, was used to quantify repertoire sharing. Out-of-frame TCRB sequences from naive cells were analyzed to stand in for the pre-selection repertoire. Drawn from immuneACCESS, this table holds only the in-frame rearrangements with V and J called that TCRdb kept. Clones are partly lost; checked studies trace under half to an unresolved V gene and leave the rest unexplained. For V, J and clone size, that table is used; D and trimming come from the DNA. The sample yields about 250,000 clones; 12% to 15% were counted once. Clones ranked in the top ten supply 0.026% of the sample.

This specimen belongs to a study of beta chain features in type 1 diabetes (dated by TCRdb to about 2018). Background on the whole study: Mean age, gender distribution, total cell number and subset yield were not different between patients and healthy donors. A total of some 100,000,000 sorted cells were examined across all samples, and the number of cells per subset was strongly correlated with RNA yield. The study compared TCRB repertoires of sorted circulating CD4+ T cell subsets between recently diagnosed type 1 diabetes patients and matched healthy donors. Whereas all 30 or so donors provided naive and central memory subsets, regulatory and stem cell-like memory subsets were isolated from just 8 patients and about 8 healthy donors. The study at large found these results: Shorter templates might be favored by PCR, yet because patient and control samples were amplified and corrected together, any such skew would affect both groups equally. Because cDNA was sequenced instead of genomic DNA, activated cells with high expression could be over-represented, although the groups did not differ in activation or CD3 levels. Only small numbers of individuals were included in the HLA sub-analyses, which left unresolved whether HLA type had any influence on TCRB rearrangement. Fewer insertions and more nucleotide deletions at VDJ recombination sites were observed in patients with type 1 diabetes, implying thymic rearrangement abnormalities. The naive, central memory and regulatory TCRB repertoires appeared to resemble one another more closely among patients than among healthy donors. A moderate but significant shortening of TCRB CDR3 length was observed in type 1 diabetes patients in all four CD4+ subsets.

CDR1 and CDR2 (KGHSH, LQKENI) derive from the germline V gene. Trimming takes 0 bases off V and 4 bases off J; junction bases not matched to a gene: 2. Taken from cysteine to phenylalanine, the CDR3 has 16 residues. The DNA shown is the 48-base CDR3, in frame from base 1. The clonotype was recovered from a woman aged 40 to 50 in good health. The rearranged segments are TRBV18 and TRBJ2-1; TRBD1 agrees with 11 junctional bases. What was sequenced was naive CD4+ T cells from blood. What the cell subset or site label conveys for this sample: true naive CD4+ T cells. The DNA reads as follows: TGTGCCAGCTCACCACCGGGGACAGGGGGATACAATGAGCAGTTCTTC. It specifies CASSPPGTGGYNEQFF.